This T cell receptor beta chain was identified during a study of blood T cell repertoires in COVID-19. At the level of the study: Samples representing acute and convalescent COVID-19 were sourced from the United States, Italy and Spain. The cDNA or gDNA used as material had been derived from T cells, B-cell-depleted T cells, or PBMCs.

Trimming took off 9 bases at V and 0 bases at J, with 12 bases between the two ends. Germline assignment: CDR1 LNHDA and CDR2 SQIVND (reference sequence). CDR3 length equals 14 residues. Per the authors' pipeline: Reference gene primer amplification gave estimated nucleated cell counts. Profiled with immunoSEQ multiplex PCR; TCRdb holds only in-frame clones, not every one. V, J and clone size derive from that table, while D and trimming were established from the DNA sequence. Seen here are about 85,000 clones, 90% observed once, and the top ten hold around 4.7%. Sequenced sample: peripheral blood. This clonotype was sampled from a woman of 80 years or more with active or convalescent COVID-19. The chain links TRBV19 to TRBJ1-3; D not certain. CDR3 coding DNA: TGTGCCAGCTCCACTGTTCGCTCTGGAAACACCATATATTTT. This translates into CASSTVRSGNTIYF.